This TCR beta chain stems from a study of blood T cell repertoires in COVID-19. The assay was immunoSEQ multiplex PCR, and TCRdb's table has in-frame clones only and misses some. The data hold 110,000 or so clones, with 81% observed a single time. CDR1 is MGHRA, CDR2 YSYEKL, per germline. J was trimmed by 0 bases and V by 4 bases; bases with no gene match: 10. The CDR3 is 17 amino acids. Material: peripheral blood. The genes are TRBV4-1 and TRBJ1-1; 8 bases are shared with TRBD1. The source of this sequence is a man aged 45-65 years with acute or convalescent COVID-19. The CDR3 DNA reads TGCGCCAGCAGCCCCCCGGCCAGGGGGCGTGTGAACACTGAAGCTTTCTTT. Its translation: CASSPPARGRVNTEAFF.